These 32 T cell receptor beta chains came from one sample sequenced in a study of blood T cell repertoires in COVID-19. Sequencing was performed with immunoSEQ multiplex PCR; in TCRdb, only in-frame clones are kept and a portion is missing. The table records about 120,000 clones, approximately 83% of them present only once. The specimen was peripheral blood. Source of these receptors: a man at least 80 years old with acute or convalescent COVID-19.

This clone was counted between two and nine times. The rearrangement joins TRBV6-5 to TRBJ1-6; 8 positions agree with TRBD1. The V segment lost 2 bases and the J segment 5 bases; nucleotides outside the gene matches: 2. The CDR3 has 15 amino acids. Germline CDR1 is MNHEY and CDR2 is SVGAGI. CDR3 in amino acids: CASSYAGQDNSPLHF. As DNA, the CDR3 is TGTGCCAGCAGTTACGCGGGACAGGATAATTCACCCCTCCACTTT.

This clone has only a few counts. V usage is TRBV7-2 and J usage is TRBJ2-1; 12 nucleotides agree with TRBD2. V was pared by 3 bases and J by 3 bases, with 12 bases of the junction left unmatched. The CDR3 loop spans 19 amino acids. Germline V CDR1 and CDR2: SGHTA, FQGNSA. The CDR3 sequence: CASSLTLAGGTRRYNEQFF. The CDR3 DNA sequence: TGTGCCAGCAGCTTGACCCTAGCGGGAGGGACCCGACGCTACAATGAGCAGTTCTTC.

The chain is built from TRBV15 and TRBJ2-7; 7 bases are shared with TRBD1. Trimming took 1 base from V and 5 from J; bases not matched to a gene: 8. The CDR3 is 15 residues long. Germline-derived CDR1 and CDR2 are LNHNV and YYDKDF (reference sequence). The CDR3 nucleotides are TGTGCCACCAGCAGAGTAGACAGGGTATCCCACGAGCAGTACTTC. Translated: CATSRVDRVSHEQYF.

The CDR3 region has the DNA TGTGCCATCAGCGGGACAGGGAGGACAGATACGCAGTATTTT. Protein product: CAISGTGRTDTQYF. This chain joins TRBV10-3 and TRBJ2-3, with 9 positions matching TRBD1. CDR1 and CDR2 (germline): ENHRY, SYGVKD. The V gene end was trimmed by 6 bases and the J gene end by 3 bases; junction bases not matched to a gene: 4. This CDR3 region has 14 residues.

The chain uses TRBV5-1 and TRBJ1-2; D unclear. The CDR3 totals 12 residues. V lost 4 bases, J lost 3 bases, and 7 bases lay in between. The germline V gene encodes CDR1 SGHRS and CDR2 YFSETQ. In nucleotides, the CDR3 is TGCGCCAGCAGCCCCGGTGACTATGGCTACACCTTC. Its translation: CASSPGDYGYTF.

The chain carries TRBV6-2 or TRBV6-3 and TRBJ2-7, with 10 bases matching TRBD1. The CDR3 runs 17 residues. The germline V gene has CDR1 MNHEY and CDR2 SVGEGT. The V and J ends lost 4 bases and 0 bases, in that order; junction bases with no gene match: 9. The CDR3 nucleotides read TGTGCCAGCAGTTCCCGGGACAGGGGCCCTCTCTCCTACGAGCAGTACTTC. Translating gives CASSSRDRGPLSYEQYF.

The V gene is TRBV29-1, the J gene TRBJ1-1; D may be TRBD1 (6 bases). CDR1 is SQVTM, CDR2 ANQGSEA, per germline. The CDR3 consists of 14 residues. The V and J ends lost 4 bases and 1 base respectively, with 13 bases between them. Here the CDR3 reads CSVVDRSGNTEAFF. In nucleotides, the CDR3 is TGCAGCGTTGTCGACAGGTCTGGGAACACTGAAGCTTTCTTT.

This chain links TRBV9 with TRBJ1-4; D is uncertain. V dropped 4 bases and J dropped 8 bases, with 12 bases sitting between them. The CDR3 has 13 amino acids. Germline V gene lookup returns CDR1 SGDLS and CDR2 YYNGEE. This chain's CDR3 is CASSTGVGEKLFF. The DNA of the CDR3 is TGTGCCAGCAGCACCGGGGTTGGGGAAAAACTGTTTTTT.

V and J are TRBV4-1 and TRBJ1-6; 8 nucleotides align to TRBD1. The V and J ends lost 1 base and 0 bases, in that order; junction bases with no gene match: 8. CDR3 size: 19 residues. Looked up from germline, CDR1 is MGHRA and CDR2 is YSYEKL. CDR3 bases: TGCGCCAGCAGCCAAGGGTTCGACAGGGGTAGCTCCTATAATTCACCCCTCCACTTT. Its protein is CASSQGFDRGSSYNSPLHF.

This rearrangement joins TRBV2 to TRBJ2-7; 9 nucleotides align to TRBD1. Germline V gene lookup returns CDR1 SNHLY and CDR2 FYNNEI. The V and J ends lost 6 bases and 7 bases, in that order; junction bases with no gene match: 4. The CDR3 loop spans 12 amino acids. CDR3 coding DNA: TGTGCCAGCAGGGGACAGGGTGAAGAGCAGTACTTC. This translates into CASRGQGEEQYF.

For this clone: The sample has other DNA sequences that encode this CDR3 too. The chain couples TRBV6-5 to TRBJ2-7, with 7 bases lining up with TRBD1. CDR1 and CDR2 (germline): MNHEY, SVGAGI. The CDR3 consists of 12 residues. Trimming at V came to 6 bases and at J to 2 bases, leaving 1 base not matched to a gene. CDR3 region: CASRQGAYEQYF. The CDR3 nucleotides read TGTGCCAGCAGGCAGGGGGCCTACGAGCAGTACTTC.

The chain employs TRBV20-1 and TRBJ1-2; TRBD1 might be the D (5 bases). V dropped 3 bases and J dropped 8 bases, with 13 bases sitting between them. The CDR3 spans 12 residues. CDR1 is DFQATT and CDR2 is SNEGSKA in the germline V gene (reference sequence). The CDR3 loop reads CSASRGTMGYTF. The CDR3 nucleotides read TGCAGTGCTAGTCGGGGGACTATGGGCTACACCTTC.

This CDR3 is CASSGIKGADTQYF. The CDR3 DNA is TGTGCCAGCAGTGGGATCAAGGGGGCAGATACGCAGTATTTT. The V call is TRBV25-1, the J call TRBJ2-3; tentative D call: TRBD1 (6 bases). Germline-derived CDR1 and CDR2 are MGHDK and SYGVNS. This CDR3 is 14 amino acids long. V was pared by 4 bases and J by 4 bases, with 12 bases between. The full variable domain, in which reference TRBV25-1 and TRBJ2-3 provide the parts outside the CDR3, is EADIYQTPRYLVIGTGKKITLECSQTMGHDKMYWYQQDPGMELHLIHYSYGVNSTEKGDLSSESTVSRIRTEHFPLTLESARPSHTSQYLCASSGIKGADTQYFGPGTRLTVL.

CDR3 loop: CASSAGQGGYGYTF. For the CDR3, the DNA is TGTGCCAGCAGCGCAGGACAGGGGGGGTATGGCTACACCTTC. The chain carries TRBV9 and TRBJ1-2; 10 nucleotides match TRBD1. Trimming cost V 3 bases and J 5 bases; bases outside gene matches: 4. CDR1 and CDR2 from the germline V gene are SGDLS and YYNGEE. CDR3 length equals 14 residues.

Only a few counts were recorded for this clone. V gene TRBV5-1 combines with J gene TRBJ1-1; weak D call: TRBD1 (5 bases). Looked up from germline, CDR1 is SGHRS and CDR2 is YFSETQ. The CDR3 length is 16 residues. Deletions cut 6 bases from V and 0 bases from J, with 18 bases between. CDR3 loop: CASIPGGTGLNTEAFF. For the CDR3, the DNA is TGCGCCAGCATCCCCGGGGGGACGGGACTGAACACTGAAGCTTTCTTT.

The J gene is TRBJ1-2, the V gene TRBV27, with 9 nucleotides matching TRBD1. Germline V gene data show CDR1 as MNHEY and CDR2 as SMNVEV (reference sequence). The CDR3 runs to 16 residues. V lost 0 bases to trimming and J lost 4 bases; unmatched junction nucleotides: 6. The CDR3 region has the DNA TGTGCCAGCAGTTTATCTTTGGGACAGGGCCTCTATGGCTACACCTTC. Its translation: CASSLSLGQGLYGYTF.

The chain is built from TRBV19 and TRBJ2-3; no definite D call. Germline values: CDR1 LNHDA, CDR2 SQIVND (reference sequence). V was shortened by 3 bases and J by 1 base, with 11 bases between the two germline ends. The CDR3 has 15 residues. Here the CDR3 DNA reads TGTGCCAGTAGTATCCCCCCTCCGGGCACAGATACGCAGTATTTT. Amino acids: CASSIPPPGTDTQYF.

The CDR3 reads CASSPWTAGTYNEQFF. The CDR3 DNA reads as TGTGCCAGCAGCCCTTGGACGGCGGGTACCTACAATGAGCAGTTCTTC. The chain carries TRBV4-2 and TRBJ2-1, with D perhaps matching TRBD2 (5 bases). Germline loops: CDR1 LGHNA, CDR2 YNFKEQ. The CDR3 runs 16 residues. Trimming left V 4 bases short and J 2 bases short, with 15 bases between.

The chain has TRBV14 and TRBJ1-2; 7 bases line up with TRBD1. The CDR3 has 12 amino acids. The V and J ends lost 4 bases and 8 bases, in that order; junction bases with no gene match: 4. The V gene's germline CDR1 is SGHDN and CDR2 FVKESK. This CDR3 is CASSPTGWGYTF. The CDR3 DNA reads TGTGCCAGCAGCCCGACAGGGTGGGGCTACACCTTC.

This clone was observed a handful of times. The chain links TRBV11-2 to TRBJ1-3; D ambiguous. The V end was cut by 3 bases, the J end by 10 bases, with 10 bases between. Germline V lookup: CDR1 SGHAT, CDR2 FQNNGV. This CDR3 region has 12 residues. CDR3 DNA sequence: TGTGCCAGCAGCTTGGGCGGGGAGACCATATATTTT. Protein product: CASSLGGETIYF.

The chain couples TRBV11-2 to TRBJ1-2; perhaps TRBD1 as D (6 bases). The germline V gene encodes CDR1 SGHAT and CDR2 FQNNGV. This CDR3 is built from 14 residues. The germline V and J ends were trimmed by 7 bases and 7 bases, with 19 bases remaining between them. In DNA form, the CDR3 reads TGTGCCAGCATACAGGGAGCCTTCGAAGGTGGCTACACCTTC. Translation gives CASIQGAFEGGYTF.

This rearrangement joins TRBV7-9 to TRBJ2-7; the D gene is possibly TRBD1 (6 bases). V dropped 4 bases and J dropped 0 bases, with 13 bases sitting between them. The germline V gene encodes CDR1 SEHNR and CDR2 FQNEAQ (reference sequence). This CDR3 is 15 amino acids long. In DNA, the CDR3 is TGTGCCAGCAGCTCCGGACAGTTATCCTCCTACGAGCAGTACTTC. Its protein product is CASSSGQLSSYEQYF.

J is TRBJ1-1 and V is TRBV5-4; the match to TRBD1 covers 9 bases. This CDR3 is built from 16 residues. The V and J ends lost 2 bases and 4 bases, in that order; junction bases with no gene match: 9. Germline CDR1 reads SGHNT; CDR2 reads YYREEE (reference sequence). The CDR3 protein is CASSLPTGGIGTEAFF. The CDR3 region has the DNA TGTGCCAGCAGCTTACCTACAGGGGGCATCGGCACTGAAGCTTTCTTT.

This sequence joins TRBV4-2 and TRBJ2-7; TRBD2 agrees at 8 bases. Per the germline V gene, CDR1 is LGHNA and CDR2 is YNFKEQ. The CDR3 runs to 15 residues. Trimming took 4 bases from V and 2 from J; bases not matched to a gene: 7. The CDR3 sequence: CASSPATSGPYEQYF. CDR3 nucleotides: TGTGCCAGCAGCCCCGCAACTAGCGGCCCCTACGAGCAGTACTTC.

The V call is TRBV19, the J call TRBJ1-5; D is undetermined. The CDR3 contains 15 residues. Trimming removed 2 bases from V and 1 base from J, with 9 bases in between. The germline V gene encodes CDR1 LNHDA and CDR2 SQIVND (reference sequence). This chain's CDR3 is CASSITVLSNQPQHF. In nucleotides, the CDR3 is TGTGCCAGTAGTATAACGGTACTGAGCAATCAGCCCCAGCATTTT.

The chain couples TRBV2 to TRBJ1-6; tentatively, D is TRBD1 (5 bases). Per germline, CDR1 SNHLY and CDR2 FYNNEI. Between the trimmed V and J ends, which lost 7 bases and 5 bases, there was a span of 12 bases. The CDR3 consists of 14 residues. The CDR3 DNA sequence: TGTGCCAGCATAGGAGACAGAAATAATTCACCCCTCCACTTT. It is translated as CASIGDRNNSPLHF.

This clone showed up just a few times. The chain carries TRBV5-1 and TRBJ1-6; D call uncertain. The germline CDR1 and CDR2 sequences are SGHRS and YFSETQ. Trimming removed 0 bases from V and 6 bases from J, with 7 bases in between. The CDR3 covers 14 residues. This CDR3 is CASSLVVSNSPLHF. The CDR3 coding sequence is TGCGCCAGCAGCTTGGTTGTCAGTAATTCACCCCTCCACTTT.

The chain couples TRBV11-2 to TRBJ1-2, with 8 bases that match TRBD1. V shed 1 base and J 5 bases; nucleotides not matched to a gene: 6. Per germline, CDR1 SGHAT and CDR2 FQNNGV. There are 15 residues in the CDR3. The CDR3: CASSLAGTGFYGYTF. The CDR3 coding sequence is TGTGCCAGCAGCTTAGCCGGGACAGGTTTTTATGGCTACACCTTC. Drawing the rest from reference TRBV11-2 and TRBJ1-2, the complete variable domain is EAGVAQSPRYKIIEKRQSVAFWCNPISGHATLYWYQQILGQGPKLLIQFQNNGVVDDSQLPKDRFSAERLKGVDSTLKIQPAKLEDSAVYLCASSLAGTGFYGYTFGSGTRLTVV.

The chain links TRBV7-2 to TRBJ2-2, with 7 bases matching TRBD1. The V gene's germline CDR1 is SGHTA and CDR2 FQGNSA. Trimming at V came to 1 base and at J to 6 bases, leaving 2 bases not matched to a gene. This CDR3 region has 14 residues. CDR3 coding DNA: TGTGCCAGCAGCTTAGGACAGGGCGCCGGGGAGCTGTTTTTT. As protein: CASSLGQGAGELFF.

The chain joins TRBV5-5 to TRBJ1-5, with D possibly TRBD1 on 5 matching bases. Deletions cut 2 bases from V and 1 base from J, with 16 bases between. Germline CDR1 SGHKS, CDR2 YYEKEE (reference sequence). This CDR3 has 17 residues. The CDR3 here is CASSFVWGPGSNQPQHF. The DNA for the CDR3 is TGTGCCAGCAGCTTCGTTTGGGGCCCCGGGAGCAATCAGCCCCAGCATTTT.

The CDR3 sequence: CASSPASGSPGELFF. The DNA of the CDR3 is TGTGCCAGCTCACCCGCTAGCGGGAGCCCCGGGGAGCTGTTTTTT. J is TRBJ2-2 and V is TRBV18; TRBD2 matches 10 bases. The germline V gene has CDR1 KGHSH and CDR2 LQKENI. Germline trimming cut 3 bases from V and 6 bases from J; bases unmatched to any gene: 4. The CDR3 runs to 15 residues.

V gene TRBV7-9 combines with J gene TRBJ1-2; 7 positions match TRBD1. V lost 2 bases, J lost 5 bases, and 2 bases stayed unmatched. There are 13 residues in the CDR3. The germline gives CDR1 SEHNR, CDR2 FQNEAQ (reference sequence). DNA for the CDR3: TGTGCCAGCAGCTTACCACAGGGGTATGGCTACACCTTC. This translates into CASSLPQGYGYTF.